This entry is about one T cell receptor (beta chain). Its target is unknown. This sample is part of a study of cytomegalovirus exposure and HLA in healthy donors. For the study at large: Genotyping showed around 80% of about 370 donors falling in the Caucasian-associated ancestry cluster.

Findings and caveats of the study: Earlier findings revealed that most TCR beta V segments proved productive either about 87% or about 30% of the time. An analysis was carried out at a later point. It showed that HLA-associated TCR beta chains were more clonally expanded than equally common non-associated chains. Researchers reported that a few CMV-associated chains were confirmed in vitro as CMV antigen-specific.

Germline V gives CDR1 SGHRS, CDR2 YFSETQ. The V gene end was trimmed by 4 bases and the J gene end by 5 bases; junction bases not matched to a gene: 7. This CDR3 spans 16 amino acids. The primer mix had 60 Vbeta and 13 Jbeta primers. Sequenced by immunoSEQ multiplex PCR; TCRdb stores in-frame clones only, minus some. The sample includes fewer than 200,000 clones, around 80% seen only once; the top ten take 2% to 2.5%. What was sequenced was PBMCs. This sequence was found in a woman aged 30 to 39 in good health and CMV-seronegative. V and J are TRBV5-1 and TRBJ2-5, with TRBD2 matching 14 bases. CDR3 nucleotide sequence: TGCGCCAGCAGCCTCGGGACTAGCGGGGGAGAGGAGACCCAGTACTTC. This codes for CASSLGTSGGEETQYF.